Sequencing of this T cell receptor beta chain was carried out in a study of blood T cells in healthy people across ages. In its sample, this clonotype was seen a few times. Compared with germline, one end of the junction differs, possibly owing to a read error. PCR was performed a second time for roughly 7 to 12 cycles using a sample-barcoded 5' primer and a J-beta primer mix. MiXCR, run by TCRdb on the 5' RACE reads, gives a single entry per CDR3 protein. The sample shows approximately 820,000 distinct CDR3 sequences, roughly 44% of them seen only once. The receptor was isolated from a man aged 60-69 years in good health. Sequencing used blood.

CDR3 sequence reads: CASSLGQIYEQYF. In DNA, the CDR3 is TGCGCCAGCAGCTTGGGTCAGATCTACGAGCAGTACTTC. The chain carries TRBV7-2 and TRBJ2-7; D gene uncertain. Germline CDR1 SGHTA, CDR2 FQGNSA. This CDR3 contains 13 residues.